The 15 T cell receptor beta chains given below trace back to one sample, sequenced in a study of blood T cell repertoires in COVID-19. Using immunoSEQ multiplex PCR, the repertoire was profiled, and TCRdb retains in-frame clones only, with some absent. The sample includes about 36,000 clones, around nine tenths of them seen just once. What was sequenced was peripheral blood. These TCRs come from a human donor in a cohort sampled during active COVID-19.

The rearrangement uses TRBV6-5 and TRBJ1-2; D gene ambiguous. Germline V gene data show CDR1 as MNHEY and CDR2 as SVGAGI. Trimming shortened V by 2 bases and J by 2 bases, and 9 bases separated the two germline ends. This CDR3 is 14 amino acids long. CDR3 coding DNA: TGTGCCAGCAGTTACCGGACGGGGAACTATGGCTACACCTTC. It is translated as CASSYRTGNYGYTF.

The chain carries TRBV6-5 and TRBJ2-3; 13 bases are a match to TRBD2. Losses at the gene ends were 5 bases for V and 5 bases for J; bases not matched to a gene: 4. CDR1 and CDR2 from the germline V gene are MNHEY and SVGAGI. The CDR3 is 15 residues long. CDR3 DNA sequence: TGTGCCAGCAGTCAACTAGCGGGGGGGGGAGATACGCAGTATTTT. This sequence encodes CASSQLAGGGDTQYF.

V gene TRBV6-1 combines with J gene TRBJ1-2; 10 nucleotides align to TRBD1. The CDR3 spans 16 residues. Germline trimming cut 0 bases from V and 5 bases from J; bases unmatched to any gene: 6. Germline V gene data show CDR1 as MNHNS and CDR2 as SASEGT. The CDR3 is CASSEAHGTGVYGYTF. The CDR3 coding sequence is TGTGCCAGCAGTGAAGCCCATGGGACAGGGGTTTATGGCTACACCTTC.

The chain is built from TRBV9 and TRBJ2-5, with D uncertain. CDR1 and CDR2 from the germline V gene are SGDLS and YYNGEE. With 1 base removed from V and 4 bases from J, the gap between germline ends came to 8 bases. The CDR3 covers 13 residues. Here the CDR3 reads CASSVTVTETQYF. The CDR3 region has the DNA TGTGCCAGCAGCGTAACAGTAACAGAGACCCAGTACTTC. Variable domain in full (rest from reference TRBV9 and TRBJ2-5): DSGVTQTPKHLITATGQRVTLRCSPRSGDLSVYWYQQSLDQGLQFLIQYYNGEERAKGNILERFSAQQFPDLHSELNLSSLELGDSALYFCASSVTVTETQYFGPGTRLLVL.

V is TRBV29-1 and J is TRBJ1-3; 7 bases agree with TRBD1. Germline V gives CDR1 SQVTM, CDR2 ANQGSEA. The V and J ends lost 3 bases and 2 bases, in that order; junction bases with no gene match: 4. The CDR3 is 14 amino acids. The CDR3, as DNA: TGCAGCGTTGATGCAGGGGGGACTGGAAACACCATATATTTT. Residues: CSVDAGGTGNTIYF.

The chain carries TRBV5-6 and TRBJ2-1, with 12 bases that match TRBD2. V trimming: 4 bases; J trimming: 1 base; junction bases outside the gene matches: 9. Germline lookup yields CDR1 SGHDT and CDR2 YYEEEE. CDR3 length: 18 residues. CDR3 nucleotides: TGTGCCAGCAGCGAATGGAGACTAGCGGGGGATTCCTACAATGAGCAGTTCTTC. This sequence encodes CASSEWRLAGDSYNEQFF.

This CDR3 is CAWRAGRGAREQYF. In DNA form, the CDR3 reads TGTGCCTGGAGAGCCGGCAGGGGGGCTCGCGAGCAGTACTTC. The V and J genes are TRBV30 and TRBJ2-7, with a tentative D call TRBD1 (7 bases). The CDR3 spans 14 residues. Germline values: CDR1 GTSNPN, CDR2 SVGIG (reference sequence). V lost 3 bases, J lost 6 bases, and 18 bases lay in between.

This rearrangement joins TRBV5-1 to TRBJ2-7, with D perhaps matching TRBD2 (7 bases). V lost 0 bases and J lost 2, with 12 bases in between. CDR1 and CDR2 (germline): SGHRS, YFSETQ. The CDR3 is 15 amino acids. The CDR3 reads CASSLAVGGAYEQYF. In DNA, the CDR3 is TGCGCCAGCAGCTTGGCCGTAGGGGGGGCCTACGAGCAGTACTTC.

V is TRBV2 and J is TRBJ1-2, with 7 nucleotides matching TRBD1. Trimming cost V 7 bases and J 4 bases; bases outside gene matches: 9. The CDR3 consists of 14 residues. Germline assignment: CDR1 SNHLY and CDR2 FYNNEI. The CDR3 coding sequence is TGTGCCAGCAACAGGGCAGGGGGGTTCTATGGCTACACCTTC. Protein product: CASNRAGGFYGYTF.

The V gene is TRBV10-2, the J gene TRBJ1-5; weak D call: TRBD1 (5 bases). V gave up 2 bases and J gave up 4 bases, with 12 bases separating them. The CDR3 extends over 15 amino acids. Germline CDR1 WSHSY, CDR2 SAAADI. The DNA for the CDR3 is TGCGCCAGCAGTGAGAGACAGCTTTGGAATCAGCCCCAGCATTTT. Its protein product is CASSERQLWNQPQHF.

This clone was picked up a small number of times. The chain carries TRBV18 and TRBJ2-7; 10 bases align to TRBD2. Germline V gene lookup returns CDR1 KGHSH and CDR2 LQKENI. This CDR3 region has 16 residues. V trimming: 4 bases; J trimming: 7 bases; junction bases outside the gene matches: 13. As DNA, the CDR3 is TGTGCCAGCTCACTCTACGGACTAGCGGCTTCTCGGGAGCAGTACTTC. Translated, it gives CASSLYGLAASREQYF.

V is TRBV5-1 and J is TRBJ1-1; D is unclear. Per germline, CDR1 SGHRS and CDR2 YFSETQ. V gave up 1 base and J gave up 4 bases, with 14 bases separating them. CDR3 size: 15 residues. The CDR3 nucleotides are TGCGCCAGCAGCTTGCTCCCGGAGGTAGGCACTGAAGCTTTCTTT. As protein: CASSLLPEVGTEAFF.

Only one count was recorded for this clone. Relative to the germline gene, one junction end is altered; a read error may explain this. This chain links TRBV29-1 with TRBJ1-1; D remains unclear. Looked up from germline, CDR1 is SQVTM and CDR2 is ANQGSEA. The CDR3 contains 13 residues. The DNA for the CDR3 is TGCAGTGTTGGCCTCAGGATGAACACTGAAGCTTTCTTT. This translates into CSVGLRMNTEAFF.

This chain joins TRBV5-1 and TRBJ1-2; 10 positions agree with TRBD1. The length of the CDR3 is 14 residues. V gave up 2 bases and J gave up 6 bases; unmatched junction bases: 4. From germline, CDR1 is SGHRS and CDR2 YFSETQ. The CDR3 spells CASSFSGTGDGYTF. The CDR3 coding sequence is TGCGCCAGCAGCTTCTCCGGGACAGGGGATGGCTACACCTTC. The full variable domain, completed using reference TRBV5-1 and TRBJ1-2, is KAGVTQTPRYLIKTRGQQVTLSCSPISGHRSVSWYQQTPGQGLQFLFEYFSETQRNKGNFPGRFSGRQFSNSRSEMNVSTLELGDSALYLCASSFSGTGDGYTFGSGTRLTVV.

V usage is TRBV19 and J usage is TRBJ2-5; the D gene is possibly TRBD2 (6 bases). This CDR3 has 16 residues. V lost 5 bases and J lost 5, with 21 bases in between. Germline V CDR1 and CDR2: LNHDA, SQIVND (reference sequence). Here the CDR3 reads CASSSSLATTWETQYF. Here the CDR3 DNA reads TGTGCCAGTAGTTCGAGTCTAGCGACCACCTGGGAGACCCAGTACTTC.